Reported below is one TCR beta chain. These data come from a study of T cells after yellow fever vaccination. TCRdb re-called the 5' RACE reads through MiXCR, storing one row per CDR3 protein. The sample yields about 580,000 distinct CDR3 sequences, about a sixth seen once. V was shortened by 2 bases and J by 3 bases, with 13 bases between the two germline ends. CDR3 length: 16 amino acids. The germline V gene encodes CDR1 SEHNR and CDR2 FQNEAQ (reference sequence). This rearrangement joins TRBV7-9 to TRBJ2-2; no firm D call. The TCR sequence derives from a man aged 18-30 years who received the YFV17D yellow fever vaccine. The source material was PBMCs, sampled 4 to 5 days after the first yellow fever vaccination. The CDR3 reads CASSLSPGVYTGELFF. The CDR3 DNA follows: TGTGCCAGCAGCTTAAGTCCTGGAGTTTACACCGGGGAGCTGTTTTTT.